The 29 T cell receptor beta chains below were found in one sample sequenced in a study of blood T cell repertoires in COVID-19 (TCRdb year 2020). The library came from the immunoSEQ multiplex PCR assay. Sourced from immuneACCESS, this table was stored by TCRdb with only in-frame sequences that have V and J called. A share of the clones is absent; for the studies checked, an unresolved V gene accounts for under half, and the remainder has no known explanation. The sample data list roughly 80,000 clones, and around 80% of these were observed just once. 20% to 25% of the sample is taken by the ten largest. The sample was peripheral blood. The receptors stem from a human donor in a cohort sampled during active COVID-19.

V gene TRBV7-3 combines with J gene TRBJ2-5; tentative D call: TRBD2 (6 bases). CDR3 length: 15 residues. The germline CDR1 and CDR2 sequences are SGHTA and FQGTGA. V was shortened by 3 bases and J by 5 bases, with 16 bases between the two germline ends. CDR3 DNA: TGTGCCAGCAGCTTCTCCGGGGGTAGAGGGGAGACCCAGTACTTC. Translated: CASSFSGGRGETQYF.

The DNA for the CDR3 is TGCGCCAGCAGCCAAGAAGTAGCGGGGTGGAGGAAGACCCAGTACTTC. Translated, it gives CASSQEVAGWRKTQYF. The chain carries TRBV4-1 and TRBJ2-5, with TRBD2 identical over 8 bases. The CDR3 consists of 16 residues. V trimming: 0 bases; J trimming: 6 bases; junction bases outside the gene matches: 9. Germline V gives CDR1 MGHRA, CDR2 YSYEKL.

The chain combines TRBV4-2 with TRBJ2-5; D might be TRBD1 (5 bases). Germline V CDR1 and CDR2: LGHNA, YNFKEQ. The CDR3 extends over 16 amino acids. V lost 0 bases to trimming and J lost 5 bases, with 16 bases between them. In DNA form, the CDR3 reads TGTGCCAGCAGCCAAGATACGGGCAGGGAACGGGAGACCCAGTACTTC. It is translated as CASSQDTGRERETQYF.

This clone was counted once. This chain links TRBV7-9 with TRBJ2-7; 12 bases fit TRBD1. Germline CDR1 and CDR2: SEHNR and FQNEAQ (reference sequence). This CDR3 is built from 15 residues. Trimming at V came to 2 bases and at J to 6 bases, leaving 5 bases not matched to a gene. The CDR3: CASSLWGQGAPEQYF. The CDR3 DNA is TGTGCCAGCAGCTTATGGGGACAGGGGGCTCCCGAGCAGTACTTC. The complete variable domain, with remaining parts taken from reference TRBV7-9 and TRBJ2-7, reads DTGVSQNPRHKITKRGQNVTFRCDPISEHNRLYWYRQTLGQGPEFLTYFQNEAQLEKSRLLSDRFSAERPKGSFSTLEIQRTEQGDSAMYLCASSLWGQGAPEQYFGPGTRLTVT.

The chain carries TRBV6-6 and TRBJ2-7; TRBD1 matches at 7 bases. The V gene end was trimmed by 5 bases and the J gene end by 3 bases; junction bases not matched to a gene: 13. This CDR3 has 16 residues. Germline CDR1 is MNHNY and CDR2 is SVGAGI (reference sequence). The DNA of the CDR3 is TGTGCCAGCAGTCAGACTTCAATCCGGGACAGCTACGAGCAGTACTTC. Protein sequence: CASSQTSIRDSYEQYF.

Relative to its sample, this clone is large (0.1 to 1%). This rearrangement joins TRBV5-6 to TRBJ2-1; 8 bases fit TRBD2. CDR3 length: 14 residues. The germline gives CDR1 SGHDT, CDR2 YYEEEE. The V and J ends lost 1 base and 4 bases, in that order; junction bases with no gene match: 1. The CDR3: CASSLTSGYNEQFF. CDR3 coding DNA: TGTGCCAGCAGCTTGACTAGCGGTTACAATGAGCAGTTCTTC.

This clone was counted at least ten times. The chain uses TRBV19 and TRBJ2-5; D is possibly TRBD2 (6 bases). V was cut by 6 bases and J by 4 bases, with 15 bases left in between. This CDR3 region has 14 residues. Germline values: CDR1 LNHDA, CDR2 SQIVND (reference sequence). The CDR3 DNA is TGTGCCAGTAGGGTGGCAGGAGGGGTAGAGACCCAGTACTTC. Its protein product is CASRVAGGVETQYF.

V gene TRBV11-2 combines with J gene TRBJ2-1; D unresolved. Germline-derived CDR1 and CDR2 are SGHAT and FQNNGV. Trimming left V 0 bases short and J 8 bases short, with 5 bases between. This CDR3 is 12 amino acids long. In DNA, the CDR3 is TGTGCCAGCAGCTTAGATCTGTATGAGCAGTTCTTC. Translating it yields CASSLDLYEQFF. Using reference TRBV11-2 and TRBJ2-1 for the parts outside the CDR3, the full variable domain is EAGVAQSPRYKIIEKRQSVAFWCNPISGHATLYWYQQILGQGPKLLIQFQNNGVVDDSQLPKDRFSAERLKGVDSTLKIQPAKLEDSAVYLCASSLDLYEQFFGPGTRLTVL.

DNA for the CDR3: TGCGCCAGCAGCTCCGGGACTAGCTACAATGAGCAGTTCTTC. This gives the protein CASSSGTSYNEQFF. The chain combines TRBV5-1 with TRBJ2-1; 8 bases map to TRBD2. CDR3 length: 14 residues. Looked up from germline, CDR1 is SGHRS and CDR2 is YFSETQ. V was pared by 3 bases and J by 3 bases, with 2 bases of the junction left unmatched.

The chain links TRBV27 to TRBJ1-2, with D maybe TRBD1 (5 bases). Trimming took 7 bases from V and 7 from J, leaving 10 bases between them. Per germline, CDR1 MNHEY and CDR2 SMNVEV (reference sequence). CDR3 length: 11 residues. Here the CDR3 reads CASTGGVGYTF. The DNA for the CDR3 is TGTGCCAGCACCGGAGGGGTTGGCTACACCTTC.

The J gene is TRBJ1-6, the V gene TRBV10-3, with a weak D call TRBD1 (6 bases). Trimming removed 5 bases at V and 5 bases at J, with 10 bases between. The length of the CDR3 is 14 residues. In germline, CDR1 is ENHRY, CDR2 SYGVKD. The CDR3 nucleotides are TGTGCCATCAGTCCACAGGGTAATAATTCACCCCTCCACTTT. It is translated as CAISPQGNNSPLHF.

The CDR3 here is CASSKPGLHSYEQYF. DNA for the CDR3: TGTGCCAGTAGTAAACCGGGACTTCACTCCTACGAGCAGTACTTC. This chain links TRBV19 with TRBJ2-7; possible D gene TRBD2, 6 bases. Trimming shortened V by 4 bases and J by 0 bases, and 13 bases separated the two germline ends. Germline CDR1 reads LNHDA; CDR2 reads SQIVND (reference sequence). There are 15 residues in the CDR3.

V and J are TRBV6-1 and TRBJ2-7; no clear D gene. V lost 2 bases and J lost 4, with 3 bases in between. The CDR3 loop spans 11 amino acids. Germline-derived CDR1 and CDR2 are MNHNS and SASEGT. CDR3 nucleotides: TGTGCCAGCAGTGAATCTTACGAGCAGTACTTC. Translated: CASSESYEQYF.

This clone has a single count. The J gene is TRBJ1-6, the V gene TRBV6-4; D possibly corresponds to TRBD1 (6 bases). The germline CDR1 and CDR2 sequences are MRHNA and SNTAGT. The ends were cut back, 5 bases at V and 6 bases at J, with 14 bases in the middle. The CDR3 has 15 amino acids. This chain's CDR3 is CASSLQGFGNSPLHF. The DNA of the CDR3 is TGTGCCAGCAGTCTTCAGGGGTTTGGTAATTCACCCCTCCACTTT.

CDR3 DNA: TGTGCCAGCACCAGAACCGAGGGGGCGGAATACGAGCAGTACTTC. It encodes CASTRTEGAEYEQYF. The chain recombines TRBV6-6 with TRBJ2-7, with TRBD1 identical over 7 bases. Germline V gene data show CDR1 as MNHNY and CDR2 as SVGAGI (reference sequence). This CDR3 contains 15 residues. Trimming removed 7 bases from V and 4 bases from J; junction bases left unmatched: 13.

In this sample, this clone turned up a few times. The rearrangement joins TRBV7-9 to TRBJ2-2, with 7 nucleotides matching TRBD1. Trimming removed 10 bases from V and 4 bases from J; junction bases left unmatched: 3. The germline CDR1 and CDR2 sequences are SEHNR and FQNEAQ (reference sequence). CDR3 length: 12 amino acids. The CDR3 reads CANRQGTGELFF. In DNA form, the CDR3 reads TGTGCCAACCGACAGGGCACCGGGGAGCTGTTTTTT. The full variable domain, completed using reference TRBV7-9 and TRBJ2-2, is DTGVSQNPRHKITKRGQNVTFRCDPISEHNRLYWYRQTLGQGPEFLTYFQNEAQLEKSRLLSDRFSAERPKGSFSTLEIQRTEQGDSAMYLCANRQGTGELFFGEGSRLTVL.

The rearrangement uses TRBV28 and TRBJ2-3; D gene ambiguous. The germline V and J ends were trimmed by 6 bases and 1 base, with 11 bases remaining between them. Germline V gene sequence: CDR1 MDHEN, CDR2 SYDVKM. The CDR3 consists of 14 residues. CDR3 in DNA: TGTGCCAGCAGCCCGGAGCCACGCACAGATACGCAGTATTTT. It yields the protein CASSPEPRTDTQYF.

The CDR3, as DNA: TGCGCCAGCAGCCAGGGGCCATCATCTAACTATGGCTACACCTTC. This translates into CASSQGPSSNYGYTF. The V gene is TRBV4-1, the J gene TRBJ1-2, with D perhaps matching TRBD1 (5 bases). This CDR3 contains 15 residues. V lost 3 bases and J 0 bases, leaving 11 bases between the germline ends. Germline values: CDR1 MGHRA, CDR2 YSYEKL.

The V call is TRBV12-3 or TRBV12-4, the J call TRBJ2-4, with TRBD1 as a possible D gene (7 bases). This CDR3 spans 13 amino acids. The V gene lost 6 bases and the J gene lost 8 bases, with 14 bases spanning the gap. The CDR3 nucleotides read TGTGCCAGCAGGGGGGGACAGTTTGACATTCAGTACTTC. Amino acid sequence: CASRGGQFDIQYF.

The rearrangement uses TRBV6-5 and TRBJ1-1, with TRBD1 as a possible D gene (6 bases). The germline V gene encodes CDR1 MNHEY and CDR2 SVGAGI. This CDR3 comprises 13 residues. V lost 2 bases to trimming and J lost 5 bases, with 9 bases between them. As DNA, the CDR3 is TGTGCCAGCAGTTACACAGGGTGGACTGAAGCTTTCTTT. This sequence encodes CASSYTGWTEAFF.

This chain's CDR3 is CASSRRGGAGANVLTF. The CDR3 DNA sequence: TGCGCCAGCAGCCGAAGGGGCGGGGCTGGGGCCAACGTCCTGACTTTC. This chain joins TRBV4-1 and TRBJ2-6, with D possibly matching TRBD2 (6 bases). The CDR3 sequence is 16 residues long. Trimming removed 4 bases from V and 2 bases from J, with 12 bases in between. Germline V gives CDR1 MGHRA, CDR2 YSYEKL.

This chain joins TRBV18 and TRBJ2-1; 7 positions agree with TRBD1. This CDR3 has 15 amino acids. The germline CDR1 and CDR2 sequences are KGHSH and LQKENI. The V and J ends lost 3 bases and 5 bases, in that order; junction bases with no gene match: 7. CDR3 bases: TGTGCCAGCTCACCGGGACAGCTAAACAACAATGAGCAGTTCTTC. Translating it yields CASSPGQLNNNEQFF. Full variable domain (remainder filled in from reference TRBV18 and TRBJ2-1): NAGVMQNPRHLVRRRGQEARLRCSPMKGHSHVYWYRQLPEEGLKFMVYLQKENIIDESGMPKERFSAEFPKEGPSILRIQQVVRGDSAAYFCASSPGQLNNNEQFFGPGTRLTVL.

The chain carries TRBV5-1 and TRBJ1-2; TRBD1 matches 9 bases. This CDR3 contains 13 residues. Losses at the gene ends were 4 bases for V and 6 bases for J; bases not matched to a gene: 4. CDR1 is SGHRS and CDR2 is YFSETQ in the germline V gene. CDR3 DNA sequence: TGCGCCAGCAGCCCAAGGGACAGGGATGGCTACACCTTC. It is translated as CASSPRDRDGYTF.

The rearrangement uses TRBV18 and TRBJ2-7; D is perhaps TRBD1 (5 bases). Germline-derived CDR1 and CDR2 are KGHSH and LQKENI. The CDR3 has 14 residues. V lost 2 bases, J lost 0 bases, and 8 bases lay in between. The DNA of the CDR3 is TGTGCCAGCTCACCATCCCAGGGCTCCTACGAGCAGTACTTC. Translating it yields CASSPSQGSYEQYF.

V usage is TRBV3-1 (or the pseudogene TRBV3-2) and J usage is TRBJ2-7, with no clear D. The CDR3 covers 14 residues. Trimming removed 0 bases at V and 3 bases at J, with 9 bases between. Germline V gene lookup returns CDR1 LGHDT and CDR2 YNNKEL (reference sequence). The CDR3 DNA follows: TGTGCCAGCAGCCAAGATGCTTCCGGCTACGAGCAGTACTTC. Amino acids: CASSQDASGYEQYF.

This rearrangement joins TRBV4-2 to TRBJ2-1, with TRBD2 matching over 10 bases. The germline gives CDR1 LGHNA, CDR2 YNFKEQ. V was clipped by 0 bases and J by 8 bases; unmatched bases: 10. This CDR3 spans 17 amino acids. The CDR3 here is CASSQDPPSGGADEQFF. As DNA, the CDR3 is TGTGCCAGCAGCCAAGACCCCCCGAGCGGGGGGGCGGATGAGCAGTTCTTC.

The rearrangement joins TRBV5-1 to TRBJ1-5; 12 nucleotides match TRBD1. Germline trimming cut 0 bases from V and 6 bases from J; bases unmatched to any gene: 4. Germline values: CDR1 SGHRS, CDR2 YFSETQ. This CDR3 has 16 amino acids. CDR3 loop: CASSLGGTGGFQPQHF. The CDR3, as DNA: TGCGCCAGCAGCTTGGGGGGGACAGGGGGCTTTCAGCCCCAGCATTTT.

The rearrangement joins TRBV18 to TRBJ2-5, with a possible D match to TRBD1 (6 bases). The germline gives CDR1 KGHSH, CDR2 LQKENI. Trimming pared 4 bases from V and 3 bases from J, leaving 9 bases between. The CDR3 consists of 13 residues. CDR3 nucleotide sequence: TGTGCCAGCTCACTTGGACAGAAAGAGACCCAGTACTTC. It is translated as CASSLGQKETQYF.

This chain connects TRBV11-2 to TRBJ2-6; D is undetermined. Per germline, CDR1 SGHAT and CDR2 FQNNGV. V lost 2 bases, J lost 1 base, and 6 bases lay in between. This CDR3 spans 15 amino acids. CDR3 DNA sequence: TGTGCCAGCAGCTTAAGGAGTTCTGGGGCCAACGTCCTGACTTTC. Protein: CASSLRSSGANVLTF. The entire variable domain, with the rest obtained from reference TRBV11-2 and TRBJ2-6, is as follows: EAGVAQSPRYKIIEKRQSVAFWCNPISGHATLYWYQQILGQGPKLLIQFQNNGVVDDSQLPKDRFSAERLKGVDSTLKIQPAKLEDSAVYLCASSLRSSGANVLTFGAGSRLTVL.